These 27 T cell receptor beta chains came from one sample sequenced in a study of human T cells and chemical hapten exposure. As to time point: patch test 2, 6 weeks after DPC sensitization. The treatment is: therapeutic diphenylcyclopropenone sensitization with weekly scalp DPC. One entry per CDR3 protein results from TCRdb running MiXCR on the RACE reads. This sample carries about 82,000 distinct CDR3 sequences, 6.5% to 8.5% of them seen once, and the ten largest clones take 1% to 1.5%. The source was whole blood, collected in connection with sensitization to the hapten diphenylcyclopropenone (DPC). The source of these receptors is a woman aged 25 to 39 with alopecia areata. Some clones in this sample may be carry-over from other donors' samples.

The table lists this clonotype with a few counts. The chain has TRBV6-6 and TRBJ1-1; D uncertain. Trimming cost V 0 bases and J 9 bases, with 20 bases left between them. Germline V CDR1 and CDR2: MNHNY, SVGAGI (reference sequence). The CDR3 consists of 16 residues. This chain's CDR3 is CASSYSIVNTGRKAFF. The CDR3, as DNA: TGTGCCAGCAGTTACTCGATAGTAAACACGGGTCGGAAAGCTTTCTTT.

In its sample, this clonotype was seen many times. This rearrangement joins TRBV30 to TRBJ2-1, with a tentative D call TRBD2 (7 bases). CDR1 GTSNPN and CDR2 SVGIG come from the germline V gene (reference sequence). The V end lost 2 bases, the J end lost 8 bases, and 16 bases lay between the germline ends. The CDR3 runs 14 residues. CDR3 amino acids: CAWSIGGPGDEQFF. In DNA, the CDR3 is TGTGCCTGGAGTATCGGGGGGCCGGGTGATGAGCAGTTCTTC.

In its sample, this clonotype was seen many times. The chain carries TRBV14 and TRBJ2-5, with D perhaps matching TRBD2 (6 bases). CDR3 length equals 16 residues. Germline V gene data show CDR1 as SGHDN and CDR2 as FVKESK. V was trimmed by 3 bases and J by 1 base, leaving 15 bases between them. This chain's CDR3 is CASSQRLPRGQETQYF. CDR3 DNA: TGTGCCAGCAGCCAGCGCCTCCCGCGGGGCCAAGAGACCCAGTACTTC.

This clonotype occurred many times. V is TRBV20-1 and J is TRBJ1-5; TRBD1 aligns across 7 bases. CDR3 length: 18 residues. Germline CDR1 reads DFQATT; CDR2 reads SNEGSKA (reference sequence). With 1 base clipped from V and 0 bases from J, the junction kept 12 bases outside the gene matches. The CDR3 sequence: CSARVLEDRSYSNQPQHF. The CDR3 DNA reads TGCAGTGCTAGAGTACTGGAGGACAGGTCCTATAGCAATCAGCCCCAGCATTTT.

This clonotype appeared a few times. The chain combines TRBV28 with TRBJ1-2; 10 bases are shared with TRBD1. Germline lookup yields CDR1 MDHEN and CDR2 SYDVKM. After removal of 1 base from V and 6 bases from J, the junction contained 5 bases not matched to a gene. CDR3 size: 15 residues. The CDR3, as DNA: TGTGCCAGCAGTTTATACGGGACAGGGGCCAATGGCTACACCTTC. It codes for CASSLYGTGANGYTF.

Ten or more counts support this clonotype. The rearrangement links TRBV29-1 to TRBJ2-7; TRBD1 matches at 8 bases. This CDR3 is 14 amino acids long. J lost 4 bases, V lost 2 bases, and 7 bases had no gene match. Per germline, CDR1 SQVTM and CDR2 ANQGSEA. CDR3 amino acids: CSVEKGTGLYEQYF. As DNA, the CDR3 is TGCAGCGTTGAAAAGGGGACAGGCCTATACGAGCAGTACTTC.

This clonotype was seen many times. The V call is TRBV5-6, the J call TRBJ2-4; D may match TRBD1 or TRBD2 (5 bases each). V was trimmed by 3 bases and J by 4 bases, leaving 8 bases between them. The V gene's germline CDR1 is SGHDT and CDR2 YYEEEE. CDR3 length: 13 residues. CDR3 sequence reads: CASSWDQKNIQYF. CDR3 in DNA: TGTGCCAGCAGCTGGGACCAGAAAAACATTCAGTACTTC.

The chain joins TRBV7-6 to TRBJ2-5, with 8 bases matching TRBD2. Germline lookup yields CDR1 SGHVS and CDR2 FNYEAQ. The CDR3 contains 15 residues. V shed 1 base, J shed 1 base, and the junction held 2 bases outside the gene matches. The CDR3 loop reads CASSLGLAGQETQYF. DNA for the CDR3: TGTGCCAGCAGCTTAGGGCTAGCGGGCCAAGAGACCCAGTACTTC.

This clonotype was picked up many times. J is TRBJ2-1 and V is TRBV27, with a possible D match to TRBD1 (6 bases). Germline loops: CDR1 MNHEY, CDR2 SMNVEV (reference sequence). CDR3 length: 14 residues. The germline V and J ends were trimmed by 3 bases and 6 bases, with 12 bases remaining between them. For the CDR3, the DNA is TGTGCCAGCAGTTTCCCGACAGGAGGCAATGAGCAGTTCTTC. Its translation is CASSFPTGGNEQFF.

This clonotype has only a few counts. The chain uses TRBV18 and TRBJ2-3, with D possibly being TRBD2 (6 bases). The length of the CDR3 is 17 residues. Germline lookup yields CDR1 KGHSH and CDR2 LQKENI. V dropped 3 bases and J dropped 2 bases, with 18 bases sitting between them. CDR3 sequence reads: CASSPIPVSGNTDTQYF. The CDR3, as DNA: TGTGCCAGCTCACCCATCCCGGTTAGCGGAAACACAGATACGCAGTATTTT.

V is TRBV20-1 and J is TRBJ1-5, with D possibly matching TRBD1 (6 bases). The ends were cut back, 3 bases at V and 2 bases at J, with 11 bases in the middle. Looked up from germline, CDR1 is DFQATT and CDR2 is SNEGSKA (reference sequence). This CDR3 is 14 amino acids long. The CDR3: CSASTGAGNQPQHF. For the CDR3, the DNA is TGCAGTGCTAGCACGGGGGCCGGCAATCAGCCCCAGCATTTT.

This clonotype was observed at least ten times. The chain is built from TRBV7-9 and TRBJ1-5, with TRBD1 identical over 11 bases. Germline V gene lookup returns CDR1 SEHNR and CDR2 FQNEAQ (reference sequence). The CDR3 is 18 residues long. J was trimmed by 0 bases and V by 3 bases; bases with no gene match: 7. The DNA for the CDR3 is TGTGCCAGCAGCTTCGCCGGGACAGGGGGATATAGCAATCAGCCCCAGCATTTT. Translation gives CASSFAGTGGYSNQPQHF. Together with reference TRBV7-9 and TRBJ1-5, the CDR3 gives the full variable domain: DTGVSQNPRHKITKRGQNVTFRCDPISEHNRLYWYRQTLGQGPEFLTYFQNEAQLEKSRLLSDRFSAERPKGSFSTLEIQRTEQGDSAMYLCASSFAGTGGYSNQPQHFGDGTRLSIL.

This clonotype turned up a few times. This chain joins TRBV20-1 and TRBJ2-1; 12 positions match TRBD2. CDR3 length: 14 amino acids. With V trimmed by 4 bases and J by 10 bases, 8 bases remained unmatched. Germline values: CDR1 DFQATT, CDR2 SNEGSKA (reference sequence). In DNA form, the CDR3 reads TGCAGTGCTATCCCCGCTAGCGGGGGGGCGGAGCAGTTCTTC. This sequence encodes CSAIPASGGAEQFF.

This clonotype was seen only a few times. This rearrangement joins TRBV7-9 to TRBJ2-3; D is undetermined. CDR3 length: 16 amino acids. Looked up from germline, CDR1 is SEHNR and CDR2 is FQNEAQ (reference sequence). Trimming pared 1 base from V and 0 bases from J, leaving 11 bases between. Here the CDR3 DNA reads TGTGCCAGCAGCTTAGGATTGGCAGCTAGCACAGATACGCAGTATTTT. This sequence encodes CASSLGLAASTDTQYF. Full variable domain (missing parts from reference TRBV7-9 and TRBJ2-3): DTGVSQNPRHKITKRGQNVTFRCDPISEHNRLYWYRQTLGQGPEFLTYFQNEAQLEKSRLLSDRFSAERPKGSFSTLEIQRTEQGDSAMYLCASSLGLAASTDTQYFGPGTRLTVL.

This clonotype was seen ten or more times. The chain uses TRBV7-9 and TRBJ1-3; the D is unclear. Deletions cut 5 bases from V and 4 bases from J, with 21 bases between. The CDR3 has 17 amino acids. Germline CDR1 is SEHNR and CDR2 is FQNEAQ (reference sequence). CDR3 DNA sequence: TGTGCCAGCAGCCCCCGGACGCCTAACCGCCAAGGAAACACCATATATTTT. Amino acids: CASSPRTPNRQGNTIYF. Combining the CDR3 with reference TRBV7-9 and TRBJ1-3 gives the whole variable domain DTGVSQNPRHKITKRGQNVTFRCDPISEHNRLYWYRQTLGQGPEFLTYFQNEAQLEKSRLLSDRFSAERPKGSFSTLEIQRTEQGDSAMYLCASSPRTPNRQGNTIYFGEGSWLTVV.

This clonotype was found many times. The chain couples TRBV29-1 to TRBJ2-3; possibly TRBD2 for D (6 bases). This CDR3 has 13 amino acids. Trimming took 4 bases from V and 2 from J, leaving 10 bases between them. In germline, CDR1 is SQVTM, CDR2 ANQGSEA. The CDR3 DNA follows: TGCAGCGTTGTGACGGACTACACAGATACGCAGTATTTT. Protein: CSVVTDYTDTQYF.

In its sample, this clonotype was seen a few times. V gene TRBV2 combines with J gene TRBJ1-4; D call uncertain. The V gene's germline CDR1 is SNHLY and CDR2 FYNNEI. V lost 3 bases to trimming and J lost 7 bases, with 6 bases between them. This CDR3 has 12 residues. CDR3 residues: CASSDDSEKLFF. The CDR3 DNA follows: TGTGCCAGCAGTGACGACTCTGAAAAACTGTTTTTT.

This clonotype has more than one count but fewer than ten. The V call is TRBV6-5, the J call TRBJ1-2, with 7 bases fitting TRBD1. This CDR3 is 17 amino acids long. J lost 1 base, V lost 6 bases, and 14 bases had no gene match. Germline V gives CDR1 MNHEY, CDR2 SVGAGI. CDR3 sequence (DNA): TGTGCCAGCAGGAGTAACAGGGGCCGCTCTTTTAACTATGGCTACACCTTC. It yields the protein CASRSNRGRSFNYGYTF.

The table lists this clonotype with many counts. This rearrangement joins TRBV12-3 or TRBV12-4 to TRBJ2-3; 7 bases map to TRBD2. The CDR3 covers 13 residues. Trimming removed 8 bases from V and 5 bases from J; junction bases left unmatched: 7. CDR3 sequence reads: CASQLWEGDTQYF. CDR3 DNA sequence: TGTGCCAGCCAACTTTGGGAGGGAGATACGCAGTATTTT.

The chain uses TRBV14 and TRBJ1-6; perhaps TRBD1 as D (6 bases). The CDR3 runs to 15 residues. V was shortened by 4 bases and J by 8 bases, with 15 bases between the two germline ends. Per the germline V gene, CDR1 is SGHDN and CDR2 is FVKESK. The CDR3 bases are TGTGCCAGCAGCCCTACAGGGTACGGGTATTCACCCCTCCACTTT. Protein: CASSPTGYGYSPLHF.

This clonotype was recorded many times. The chain recombines TRBV6-5 with TRBJ1-2; 7 bases match TRBD1. With V trimmed by 4 bases and J by 6 bases, 5 bases remained unmatched. This CDR3 comprises 13 residues. The germline V gene has CDR1 MNHEY and CDR2 SVGAGI. The DNA for the CDR3 is TGTGCCAGCAGTTTCGGACAGGCAAATGGCTACACCTTC. Protein product: CASSFGQANGYTF.

This clonotype was detected ten times or more. The V gene is TRBV9, the J gene TRBJ1-5; weak D call: TRBD1 (6 bases). The V end was cut by 1 base, the J end by 6 bases, with 8 bases between. Looked up from germline, CDR1 is SGDLS and CDR2 is YYNGEE. This CDR3 comprises 13 residues. As DNA, the CDR3 is TGTGCCAGCAGCGTATCAGGGGTTCAGCCCCAGCATTTT. Encoded protein: CASSVSGVQPQHF.

This clonotype was seen many times. This chain links TRBV7-8 with TRBJ2-7, with 10 bases fitting TRBD2. CDR1 SGHVS and CDR2 FQNEAQ come from the germline V gene. V trimming: 0 bases; J trimming: 4 bases; junction bases outside the gene matches: 6. CDR3 length: 16 amino acids. Here the CDR3 reads CASSLAVSGGIYEQYF. The DNA of the CDR3 is TGTGCCAGCAGCTTAGCCGTTAGCGGGGGGATATACGAGCAGTACTTC.

This clonotype was counted at least ten times. V gene TRBV10-3 combines with J gene TRBJ2-3; 11 bases line up with TRBD2. Unmatched junction bases numbered 5, after V lost 4 bases and J lost 2 bases. Germline V CDR1 and CDR2: ENHRY, SYGVKD. This CDR3 is built from 16 residues. CDR3 bases: TGTGCCATCAGTGTAGCTAGCGGGGGGCCCACAGATACGCAGTATTTT. It translates to CAISVASGGPTDTQYF.

This sequence joins TRBV21-1 and TRBJ2-2; the table's D call, TRBD2, has no DNA check behind it. TRBV21-1 is flagged as a pseudogene. There are 20 residues in the CDR3. For the CDR3, the DNA is TGTGCCAGCAGTAGACCTACCGGGACTAGCGGGGGGGTGAACACCGGGGAGCTGTTTTTT. Translated, it gives CASSRPTGTSGGVNTGELFF.

In this sample, this clonotype turned up a few times. This sequence joins TRBV5-1 and TRBJ2-3; the D is unclear. Germline CDR1 SGHRS, CDR2 YFSETQ. Deletions cut 3 bases from V and 2 bases from J, with 4 bases between. This CDR3 spans 12 amino acids. This chain's CDR3 is CASSYNTDTQYF. As DNA, the CDR3 is TGCGCCAGCAGCTATAACACAGATACGCAGTATTTT.

A few counts support this clonotype. This sequence joins TRBV12-3 or TRBV12-4 and TRBJ2-7; maybe TRBD1 (7 bases). The CDR3 has 12 residues. Trimming took off 6 bases at V and 7 bases at J, with 13 bases between the two ends. Written as DNA, the CDR3 is TGTGCCAGCAGCCCAGGGGGGTGGGAGCAGTACTTC. It specifies CASSPGGWEQYF.